This TCR beta chain was sequenced in a study of T cell responses to AZD1222 COVID-19 vaccine. Study-level findings and limits: Repertoire collection took place solely once the T cell response had peaked.

Details on this clone: Antigen: not known.

Germline V gene data show CDR1 as MGHDK and CDR2 as SYGVNS. Trimming removed 3 bases at V and 2 bases at J, with 8 bases between. The CDR3 consists of 14 residues. Measured with immunoSEQ multiplex PCR; TCRdb has only the in-frame clones, and not every one. The sample includes approximately 130,000 clones, 93% of them seen just once. The source was peripheral blood, collected on day 0 of AZD1222 vaccination. V usage is TRBV25-1 and J usage is TRBJ1-5, with a tentative D call TRBD1 (5 bases). This clonotype originated in an adult in good health. CDR3 in amino acids: CASSEGQRNQPQHF. The CDR3 DNA sequence: TGTGCCAGCAGTGAGGGGCAGCGCAATCAGCCCCAGCATTTT.